This T cell receptor beta chain was retrieved from a study of cytomegalovirus exposure and HLA in healthy donors. Whole-study findings and limits: A few V segments could not be told apart, such as TRBV6-2 and TRBV6-3, and were left out. As a later analysis showed, a missense DCLRE1C variant was linked to trimming of TCR beta V- and J-genes.

13 Jbeta primers and 60 Vbeta primers were used for the PCR. The repertoire was sequenced with immunoSEQ multiplex PCR; TCRdb's copy has only in-frame clones and lacks some. Altogether 80,000 or so clones are present, more than 75% being singletons, with the ten largest covering about 12%. Remarks on this clone: Its antigen is unidentified.

From germline, CDR1 is SGDLS and CDR2 YYNGEE. The CDR3 consists of 15 residues. Trimming removed 4 bases at V and 5 bases at J, with 17 bases between. V usage is TRBV9 and J usage is TRBJ2-3, with D possibly TRBD2 on 5 matching bases. The receptor comes from a male donor in good health and CMV-seropositive. The sequenced material came from PBMCs. DNA of the CDR3: TGTGCCAGCAGCTTAGATTACAGTGGGAGAGATACGCAGTATTTT. It encodes CASSLDYSGRDTQYF.